The 16 T cell receptor beta chains presented below share a single source sample, sequenced in a study of siplizumab effects on memory and regulatory T cells. Assay used: immunoSEQ multiplex PCR; TCRdb lists only in-frame clones, some missing. The sample lists approximately 100,000 clones, around 95% seen once, with approximately 0.17% in the top ten. The sequenced material came from non-Treg CD4+ T cells sorted from blood. The receptors were gathered from a human donor in good health.

The V call is TRBV10-2, the J call TRBJ1-2; 8 bases match TRBD1. With V trimmed by 4 bases and J by 7 bases, 8 bases remained unmatched. This CDR3 comprises 14 residues. The germline V gene encodes CDR1 WSHSY and CDR2 SAAADI. CDR3 sequence: CASSVQGAIPGYTF. The DNA of the CDR3 is TGCGCCAGCAGTGTTCAGGGGGCGATTCCTGGCTACACCTTC.

The gene calls are TRBV12-5 and TRBJ1-1, with a tentative D call TRBD1 (5 bases). Trimming stripped 8 bases from V and 4 bases from J, with 8 bases between. CDR1 and CDR2 from the germline V gene are LGHNT and FRNRAP. The CDR3 extends over 11 amino acids. The CDR3 DNA reads TGTGCTAGTAGAGGGGTCACTGAAGCTTTCTTT. Protein sequence: CASRGVTEAFF.

This clone was observed once. The chain combines TRBV5-6 with TRBJ2-5; TRBD2 matches 10 bases. The CDR3 sequence is 15 residues long. Germline CDR1 reads SGHDT; CDR2 reads YYEEEE. Trimming at V came to 3 bases and at J to 5 bases, leaving 7 bases not matched to a gene. The CDR3 is CASSSGTSVSETQYF. In DNA, the CDR3 is TGTGCCAGCAGCTCCGGGACTAGCGTGAGTGAGACCCAGTACTTC.

V is TRBV5-1 and J is TRBJ1-2, with TRBD1 identical over 9 bases. Germline lookup yields CDR1 SGHRS and CDR2 YFSETQ. The CDR3 consists of 15 residues. Losses at the gene ends were 3 bases for V and 7 bases for J; bases not matched to a gene: 10. In nucleotides, the CDR3 is TGCGCCAGCAGCTCCCAGCCGGGACAGGGCGGTGGCTACACCTTC. Translated: CASSSQPGQGGGYTF.

The V call is TRBV9, the J call TRBJ2-7; 9 bases map to TRBD2. The CDR3 has 15 residues. The germline gives CDR1 SGDLS, CDR2 YYNGEE. Germline trimming cut 0 bases from V and 6 bases from J; bases unmatched to any gene: 7. CDR3 in amino acids: CASSVDVRGGVEQYF. In DNA form, the CDR3 reads TGTGCCAGCAGCGTAGATGTGCGGGGGGGCGTCGAGCAGTACTTC.

Here the CDR3 DNA reads TGTGCCAGTAGTGCGCCGGGGGCCACTGAAGCTTTCTTT. This translates into CASSAPGATEAFF. This chain links TRBV19 with TRBJ1-1; tentatively, D is TRBD1 (6 bases). Germline V lookup: CDR1 LNHDA, CDR2 SQIVND (reference sequence). The V and J ends lost 5 bases and 4 bases respectively, with 11 bases between them. This CDR3 spans 13 amino acids. Drawing the rest from reference TRBV19 and TRBJ1-1, the complete variable domain is DGGITQSPKYLFRKEGQNVTLSCEQNLNHDAMYWYRQDPGQGLRLIYYSQIVNDFQKGDIAEGYSVSREKKESFPLTVTSAQKNPTAFYLCASSAPGATEAFFGQGTRLTVV.

The rearrangement uses TRBV6-6 and TRBJ2-7, with D possibly matching TRBD2 (6 bases). V dropped 3 bases and J dropped 2 bases, with 11 bases sitting between them. The germline V gene has CDR1 MNHNY and CDR2 SVGAGI (reference sequence). This CDR3 contains 14 residues. As DNA, the CDR3 is TGTGCCAGCAGTTATTTGCGGGGAGCCTACGAGCAGTACTTC. Encoded protein: CASSYLRGAYEQYF.

There are a few counts of this clone. The chain uses TRBV4-1 and TRBJ1-6; D unclear. The CDR3 has 17 amino acids. The V gene's germline CDR1 is MGHRA and CDR2 YSYEKL. Between the trimmed V and J ends, which lost 1 base and 6 bases, there was a span of 16 bases. CDR3 DNA sequence: TGCGCCAGCAGCCAAGGCCGCGGGCTTTCGGCTAATTCACCCCTCCACTTT. Translation: CASSQGRGLSANSPLHF.

The count of this clone is one. The chain uses TRBV7-2 and TRBJ1-1, with D possibly matching TRBD1 (5 bases). Germline lookup yields CDR1 SGHTA and CDR2 FQGNSA. The CDR3 is 13 residues long. V was cut by 5 bases and J by 6 bases, with 13 bases left in between. The CDR3 sequence: CASSQGVEPEAFF. The CDR3 DNA sequence: TGTGCCAGCAGCCAAGGGGTGGAACCTGAAGCTTTCTTT.

This clone came up a few times. This chain uses TRBV6-5 with TRBJ1-1; D remains unclear. V was shortened by 0 bases and J by 0 bases, with 8 bases between the two germline ends. Germline V gene sequence: CDR1 MNHEY, CDR2 SVGAGI. The CDR3 runs to 15 residues. This CDR3 is CASSYSTAVNTEAFF. DNA for the CDR3: TGTGCCAGCAGTTACTCGACGGCGGTGAACACTGAAGCTTTCTTT.

The gene calls are TRBV19 and TRBJ1-1; D call uncertain. V was trimmed by 6 bases and J by 1 base, leaving 12 bases between them. The CDR3 runs to 14 residues. Per the germline V gene, CDR1 is LNHDA and CDR2 is SQIVND (reference sequence). CDR3 loop: CASSLATKNTEAFF. As DNA, the CDR3 is TGTGCCAGTAGCTTAGCGACGAAGAACACTGAAGCTTTCTTT.

The genes are TRBV11-1 and TRBJ1-2; no clear D gene. Germline CDR1 and CDR2: SGHAT and FQDESV (reference sequence). The CDR3 extends over 12 amino acids. Trimming pared 1 base from V and 7 bases from J, leaving 7 bases between. This CDR3 is CASSLEGGGYTF. CDR3 DNA sequence: TGTGCCAGCAGCTTAGAGGGAGGTGGCTACACCTTC.

This chain joins TRBV18 and TRBJ2-5, with D possibly matching TRBD2 (6 bases). The germline V and J ends were trimmed by 6 bases and 4 bases, with 15 bases remaining between them. Germline V gene sequence: CDR1 KGHSH, CDR2 LQKENI. The CDR3 spans 14 residues. The CDR3 region is CASSPQDYRETQYF. In DNA, the CDR3 is TGTGCCAGCTCCCCTCAGGACTATCGAGAGACCCAGTACTTC. The variable domain in full, with the rest retrieved from reference TRBV18 and TRBJ2-5, is NAGVMQNPRHLVRRRGQEARLRCSPMKGHSHVYWYRQLPEEGLKFMVYLQKENIIDESGMPKERFSAEFPKEGPSILRIQQVVRGDSAAYFCASSPQDYRETQYFGPGTRLLVL.

The V gene is TRBV5-4, the J gene TRBJ2-7; TRBD1 matches 8 bases. Germline V gene lookup returns CDR1 SGHNT and CDR2 YYREEE (reference sequence). The J segment lost 4 bases and the V segment lost 4 bases, leaving 4 bases of the junction unmatched. The length of the CDR3 is 13 residues. CDR3 region: CASSRDRYYEQYF. The CDR3 nucleotides read TGTGCCAGCAGCAGGGACAGGTATTACGAGCAGTACTTC.

The chain couples TRBV29-1 to TRBJ2-1, with 8 positions matching TRBD2. The CDR3 has 12 residues. Germline CDR1 reads SQVTM; CDR2 reads ANQGSEA. V was pared by 6 bases and J by 10 bases, with 8 bases of the junction left unmatched. The CDR3 bases are TGCAGCGTCCAGCGGGGGAACGTCGAGCAGTTCTTC. Translated, it gives CSVQRGNVEQFF.

The sample holds one count of this clone. This sequence joins TRBV28 and TRBJ1-1; the D gene is possibly TRBD1 (5 bases). The V end was cut by 3 bases, the J end by 1 base, with 15 bases between. Germline values: CDR1 MDHEN, CDR2 SYDVKM. This CDR3 comprises 16 residues. CDR3 DNA: TGTGCCAGCAGTTTTTGGTCAGGGACGGCGAACACTGAAGCTTTCTTT. Amino acids: CASSFWSGTANTEAFF. Full variable domain (outside the CDR3, taken from reference TRBV28 and TRBJ1-1): DVKVTQSSRYLVKRTGEKVFLECVQDMDHENMFWYRQDPGLGLRLIYFSYDVKMKEKGDIPEGYSVSREKKERFSLILESASTNQTSMYLCASSFWSGTANTEAFFGQGTRLTVV.